This T cell receptor (beta chain) was identified during a study of neoadjuvant anti-PD-1 for oral cavity cancer. On the study more broadly: Most patients had three to four biweekly doses of 3 mg/kg nivolumab before resection.

With V trimmed by 5 bases and J by 1 base, 0 bases remained unmatched. Germline V gene sequence: CDR1 MNHEY, CDR2 SVGAGI. The CDR3 contains 15 residues. TCRdb's table, derived via immunoSEQ multiplex PCR, lists solely in-frame clones and lacks some. The repertoire holds approximately 15,000 clones, with 67% as singletons. V is TRBV6-5 and J is TRBJ2-3, with 13 bases matching TRBD2. Material: PBMCs, obtained before nivolumab (anti-PD-1) treatment. The clonotype was recovered from a person aged 35 to 85 with oral cavity squamous cell carcinoma. CDR3 sequence: CASSGLAGGTDTQYF. The CDR3 nucleotides are TGTGCCAGCAGTGGACTAGCGGGAGGCACAGATACGCAGTATTTT.